The text below deals with one T cell receptor (beta chain). No antigen is known for it. No per-base quality is available; no much larger clone lies one base away. Library preparation employed the immunoSEQ multiplex PCR assay. For the multiplex PCR, a mixture combining 60 forward primers for TCR Vbeta segments and 13 reverse primers for TCR Jbeta segments was used. A multiplex PCR assay on genomic DNA amplified the CDR3 region of rearranged TCR beta genes. The Illumina HiSeq System was used to sequence the amplified TCR beta libraries as 87-base-pair reads. Per the source publication's procedure: In a later analysis, approximately 74 million unique TCR beta chains were counted across the roughly 610 repertoires, and roughly 11 million of these chains were shared by at least two donors. To remove PCR and sequencing errors, raw reads were error-corrected and collapsed into unique sequences using a nearest-neighbor algorithm that merged closely related sequences. Alignment of CDR3 sequences to IMGT reference sequences was used to assign V, D and J gene segments. Each retained sequence needed at least a six-nucleotide match to both a V gene segment and a J gene segment. A rearrangement was called productive if the CDR3 had no stop codons and remained in frame with V and J, and every other rearrangement was called non-productive. CDR3 was defined according to IMGT convention as the region running from the second conserved V-encoded cysteine to the conserved J-encoded phenylalanine. Sequences without an unambiguous match to a single V gene segment were excluded from the earlier analysis of a few hundred of the donors. An earlier analysis of under 750 of the donors called V segments functional above 56.7% productive rearrangements and segregating when the between-donor standard deviation exceeded 5%. A statistical classification framework was built for diagnosing cytomegalovirus status from the catalog of TCR beta chain sequences. A later analysis assigned V and J genes by comparing TCR nucleotide sequences with IMGT/GENE-DB human TR gene sequences. The TCRdist pipeline was used in a later analysis to assign CDR3 sequences and most-parsimonious VDJ recombination scenarios. In a later analysis, each TCR beta chain was defined by its CDR3 amino acid sequence together with its V-gene family, and reads without a unique V-gene family were excluded. In a later analysis, 500 to 700 highly shared, low-generation-probability nucleotide sequences were removed to address suspected cross-contamination and a sequencing artifact. In a later analysis, a clonal expansion index was calculated for each public chain from normalized within-repertoire ranks of inferred template counts. In a later analysis, generation probabilities were computed using a VDJ recombination model fitted to out-of-frame rearrangements, and the results were checked against IGoR. In a later analysis, TCR-TCR, TCR-HLA and TCR-CMV co-occurrence was scored with hypergeometric tests, and a repertoire-size bias correction was applied to TCR pairs. A later analysis estimated false discovery rates by permuting HLA or CMV assignments 20 times. In a later analysis, co-occurring TCRs were grouped with DBSCAN, and TCRdist sequence similarity was added when clustering was performed within HLA-allele-positive subsets. Repertoires with fewer than 30,000 or more than 120,000 public chains were left out of co-occurrence clustering, as were roughly five repertoires with anomalous nucleotide sharing. Here the immuneACCESS table is served through TCRdb, limited to in-frame sequences with V and J called. Missing clones are a known gap in these copies; in checked studies unresolved V genes cover under half, and the rest lacks a known reason. D and trimming come from the DNA, and the V and J calls and clone size come from that table. The sample table shows 200,000 to 250,000 clones, and more than 75% are seen once. About 1.2% of the sample rests with the top ten.

In total, 600 or so healthy bone marrow donors made up the cohort. At the time of sampling, every cohort member was nominally healthy, though immune exposures that went unrecorded were likely present. CMV serostatus was recorded as positive for about 300 and negative for about 50% of the 666 cohort members, whereas no CMV serostatus was recorded for the donor in question. Every donor gave a peripheral blood sample, and the peripheral blood mononuclear cells from that sample were used for TCR beta sequencing. Genomic DNA extraction from the blood cell samples was performed with the Qiagen DNeasy Blood Extraction Kit. These data belong to a study of cytomegalovirus exposure and HLA in healthy donors (TCRdb year 2017). With regard to the full study: According to an earlier analysis of 587 of the donors, about 179 million T cells yielded 117 million unique TCR beta sequences and about 280 Gb of sequence data. An early release that covered fewer than 750 HLA-typed donors contained around 300 gigabases of sequencing data and 65 million to 100 million unique TCR sequences. The genetic ancestry cluster associated with self-reported Caucasian donors included 65% to 90% of the roughly 380 genotyped donors. The study aimed to test whether signatures of past pathogen exposure could be identified by cataloging public T cell receptors. The T cell repertoires of around 670 subjects were profiled by immunosequencing and related to cytomegalovirus serostatus. In addition to the first cohort of around 670 subjects, a separate validation cohort of over 90 different subjects was used. To predict cytomegalovirus infection status, the study combined high-throughput TCR immunosequencing, statistical association of individual TCRs with disease status, and machine learning. A later analysis re-analyzed previously published TCR beta repertoires from roughly 630 donors and added high-resolution HLA genotyping to study TCR occurrence patterns. Rather than using new phenotypic data, the later analysis identified candidate immune exposures from TCR beta sequences and from how often those sequences occurred across donors. An earlier analysis of 450 to 750 of the donors used high-throughput TCR beta sequencing to judge whether each TCR beta V gene segment behaved as functional or pseudogenic. Donor age, sex, ethnicity and CMV serostatus were collected together with the repertoire data. A later genetic analysis used genome-wide SNP genotypes for about 55% of the 666 donors, treating that subset as a discovery cohort. Every discovery cohort repertoire had been produced on one sequencing platform. Class I and class II HLA loci were covered by the typing at four-digit resolution. The number of donors typed differed by locus, with roughly 620-630 for A, B, C, DRB1 and DQB1, roughly 550 for DQA1, some 570 for DPA1, and 450 to 480 for DPB1. Because of strong linkage in the cohort, roughly five DR-DQ haplotypes were treated as single units for association and clustering. Among almost 400 genotyped donors of the cohort, an average of around 240,000 unique TCR beta nucleotide sequences were sequenced per donor, roughly 20% of them non-productive.

Looking up the germline V gene (reference sequence) yields CDR1 SEHNR and CDR2 FQNEAQ. Germline trimming amounts to 3 bases on V and 6 bases on J, with 3 as the count of junction bases outside the gene matches. Measured from the cysteine to the phenylalanine, the CDR3 is 14 residues long. Only CDR3 DNA remains: 42 bases, in frame from the first base. Here is what the overall study found, with its caveats: Most CMV-associated TCR beta chains appeared to be HLA-restricted in a later analysis, and the HLA associations seemed to be driven largely by CMV exposure. A group of highly shared sequence variants was considered likely to be a technical artifact of the sequencing pipeline. In an earlier analysis of around 500 of the donors, most TCR beta V segments appeared in productive rearrangements about 87% or about 30% of the time, broadly matching IMGT annotations. Because HLA typing was missing for some donors at each locus, association tests included only the typed subset. Immune exposure information for the cohort was limited to CMV serostatus. In a later analysis, several top co-occurrence clusters were reported to appear linked to parvovirus B19, influenza, CMV and Epstein-Barr virus. In a later analysis, the rate of TCR association differed among HLA loci, with DRB1 alleles having the most associated TCRs and HLA-C alleles having the fewest. According to a later genetic analysis, donors in an Asian-associated ancestry cluster had fewer N-insertions in productive TCRs than the approximately 630-donor mean. A further reported finding was that TCR beta sequences accurately predicted the HLA-A and HLA-B alleles for most subjects in the first cohort. Compared with equally common non-associated chains, HLA-associated TCR beta chains in a later analysis were more clonally expanded and had lower generation probabilities. This cohort had only TCR beta chains sequenced, and the lack of alpha or paired-chain data limited which features could be detected. When HLA alleles, especially DR and DQ, strongly co-occurred, TCR associations were difficult to assign to individual alleles. The 87-base-pair reads could not distinguish some IMGT-functional V segments, including TRBV6-2 and TRBV6-3, so those segments were excluded. According to the authors, the approach could potentially be generalized to other disease states and immunological phenotypes. Specific HLA alleles were associated with around 18,000 TCR beta sequences at a false discovery rate of 0.05 in a later analysis. While some public TCRs were present in many individuals, most TCR sequences turned up only very rarely across donors. In vitro tests confirmed that a few of the cytomegalovirus-associated TCR beta chains recognize cytomegalovirus antigens. Linkage disequilibrium might explain the correlated functional status among segregating V segments, but an unknown experimental factor could not be excluded. In the study, around 150 TCR beta chains were listed as associated with cytomegalovirus. Because counts were too low, about 17 rarely observed V segments, including chromosome 9 orphons, were excluded from the earlier analysis of 587 of the donors. The classifier was reported to diagnose cytomegalovirus status with high specificity and sensitivity in both the original cohort and the validation cohort. In a later genetic analysis, a missense DCLRE1C variant was associated with V-gene and J-gene trimming of TCR beta chains, and the association was replicated in an independent cohort. Presence/absence analyses assumed roughly uniform sequencing depth across donors, an assumption that may not hold.

The sample was PBMCs. The clonotype originates from a human donor in good health. The rearranged segments are TRBV7-9 and TRBJ2-1, with 9 bases aligning to TRBD2. CDR3 loop: CASSLLAGSNEQFF. The DNA sequence is TGTGCCAGCAGCTTGCTAGCGGGATCCAATGAGCAGTTCTTC. When the CDR3 is completed using the reference TRBV7-9 and TRBJ2-1 genes on either side, the full variable domain is DTGVSQNPRHKITKRGQNVTFRCDPISEHNRLYWYRQTLGQGPEFLTYFQNEAQLEKSRLLSDRFSAERPKGSFSTLEIQRTEQGDSAMYLCASSLLAGSNEQFFGPGTRLTVL.